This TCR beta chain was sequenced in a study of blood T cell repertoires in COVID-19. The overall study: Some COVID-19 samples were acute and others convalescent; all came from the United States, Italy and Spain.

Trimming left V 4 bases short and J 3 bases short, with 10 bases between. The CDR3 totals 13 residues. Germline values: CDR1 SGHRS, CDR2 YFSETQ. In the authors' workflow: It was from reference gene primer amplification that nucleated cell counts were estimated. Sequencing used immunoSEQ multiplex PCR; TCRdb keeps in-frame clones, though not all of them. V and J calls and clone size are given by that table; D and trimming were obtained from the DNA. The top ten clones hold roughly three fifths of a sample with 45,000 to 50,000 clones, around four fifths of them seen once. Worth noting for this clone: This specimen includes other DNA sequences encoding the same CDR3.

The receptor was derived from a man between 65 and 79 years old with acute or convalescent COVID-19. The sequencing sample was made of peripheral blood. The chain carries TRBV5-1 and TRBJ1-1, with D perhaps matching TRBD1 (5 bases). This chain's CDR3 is CASSLAGDTEAFF. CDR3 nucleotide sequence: TGCGCCAGCAGCCTCGCGGGGGACACTGAAGCTTTCTTT.